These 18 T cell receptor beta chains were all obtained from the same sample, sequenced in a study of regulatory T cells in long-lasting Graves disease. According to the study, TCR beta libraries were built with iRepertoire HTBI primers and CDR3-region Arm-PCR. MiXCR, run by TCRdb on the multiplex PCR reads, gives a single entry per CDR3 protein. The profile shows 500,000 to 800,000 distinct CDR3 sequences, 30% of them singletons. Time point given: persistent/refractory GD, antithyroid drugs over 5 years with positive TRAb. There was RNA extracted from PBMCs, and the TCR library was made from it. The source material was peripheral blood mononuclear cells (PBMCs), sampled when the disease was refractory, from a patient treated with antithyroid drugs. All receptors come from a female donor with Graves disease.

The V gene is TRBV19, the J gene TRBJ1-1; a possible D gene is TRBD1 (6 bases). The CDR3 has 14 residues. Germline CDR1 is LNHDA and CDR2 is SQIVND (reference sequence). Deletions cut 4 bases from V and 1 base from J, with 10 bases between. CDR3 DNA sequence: TGTGCCAGTAGTACTGAGACAGGGAACACTGAAGCTTTCTTT. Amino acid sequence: CASSTETGNTEAFF.

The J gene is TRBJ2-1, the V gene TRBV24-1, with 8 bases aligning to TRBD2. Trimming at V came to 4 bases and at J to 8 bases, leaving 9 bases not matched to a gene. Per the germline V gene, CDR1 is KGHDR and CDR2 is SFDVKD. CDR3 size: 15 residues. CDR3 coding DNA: TGTGCCACCAGTGACCCCCGGGAGGGGTTGGATGAGCAGTTCTTC. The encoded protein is CATSDPREGLDEQFF.

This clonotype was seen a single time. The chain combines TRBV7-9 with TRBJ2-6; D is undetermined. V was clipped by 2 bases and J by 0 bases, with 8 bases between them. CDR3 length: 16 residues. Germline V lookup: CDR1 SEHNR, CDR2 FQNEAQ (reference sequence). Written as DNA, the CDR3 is TGTGCCAGCAGCTTAAAGCCGCCCTCTGGGGCCAACGTCCTGACTTTC. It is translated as CASSLKPPSGANVLTF.

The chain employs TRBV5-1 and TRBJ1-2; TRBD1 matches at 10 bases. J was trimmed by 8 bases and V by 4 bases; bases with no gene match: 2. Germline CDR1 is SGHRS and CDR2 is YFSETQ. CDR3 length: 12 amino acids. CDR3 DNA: TGCGCCAGCAGCGGGACAGGGGCCGGCTACACCTTC. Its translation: CASSGTGAGYTF.

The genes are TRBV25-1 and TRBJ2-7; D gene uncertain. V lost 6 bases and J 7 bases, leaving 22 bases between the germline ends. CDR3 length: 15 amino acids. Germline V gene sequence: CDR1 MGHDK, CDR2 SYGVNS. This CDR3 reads CASSNNPGPAEEQYF. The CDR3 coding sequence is TGTGCCAGCAGCAACAATCCGGGCCCGGCCGAAGAGCAGTACTTC.

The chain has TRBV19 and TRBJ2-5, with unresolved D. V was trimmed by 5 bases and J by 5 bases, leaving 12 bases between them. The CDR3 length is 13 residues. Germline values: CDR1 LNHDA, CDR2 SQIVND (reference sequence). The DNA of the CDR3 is TGTGCCAGTAGTCCACATGGCGTCGAGACCCAGTACTTC. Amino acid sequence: CASSPHGVETQYF.

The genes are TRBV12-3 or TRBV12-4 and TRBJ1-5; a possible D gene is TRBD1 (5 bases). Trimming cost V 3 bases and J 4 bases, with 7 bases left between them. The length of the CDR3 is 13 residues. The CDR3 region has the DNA TGTGCCAGCAGTTTGGGGGAAAATCAGCCCCAGCATTTT. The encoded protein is CASSLGENQPQHF.

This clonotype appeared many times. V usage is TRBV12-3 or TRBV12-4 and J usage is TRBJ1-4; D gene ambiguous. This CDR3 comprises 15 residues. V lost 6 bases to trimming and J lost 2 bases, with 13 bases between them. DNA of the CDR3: TGTGCCAGCAGCTTGGATGGGAGGACTAATGAAAAACTGTTTTTT. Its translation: CASSLDGRTNEKLFF.

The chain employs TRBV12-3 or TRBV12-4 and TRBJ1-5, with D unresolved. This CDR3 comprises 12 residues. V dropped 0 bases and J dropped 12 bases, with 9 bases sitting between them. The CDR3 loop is CASSLAGNHQHF. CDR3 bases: TGTGCCAGCAGTTTAGCGGGCAATCACCAGCATTTT.

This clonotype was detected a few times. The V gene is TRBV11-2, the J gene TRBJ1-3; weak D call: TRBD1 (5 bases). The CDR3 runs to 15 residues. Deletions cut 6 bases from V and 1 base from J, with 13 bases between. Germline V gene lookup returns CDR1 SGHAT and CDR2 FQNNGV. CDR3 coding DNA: TGTGCCAGCAGTGCCGGGAGGGGTTCTGGAAACACCATATATTTT. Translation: CASSAGRGSGNTIYF.

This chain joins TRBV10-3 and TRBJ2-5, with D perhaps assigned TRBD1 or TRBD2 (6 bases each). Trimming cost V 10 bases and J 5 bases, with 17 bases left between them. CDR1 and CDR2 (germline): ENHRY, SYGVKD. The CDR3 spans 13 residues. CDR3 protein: CATEQGRGETQYF. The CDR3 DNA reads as TGTGCCACCGAACAGGGACGGGGGGAGACCCAGTACTTC.

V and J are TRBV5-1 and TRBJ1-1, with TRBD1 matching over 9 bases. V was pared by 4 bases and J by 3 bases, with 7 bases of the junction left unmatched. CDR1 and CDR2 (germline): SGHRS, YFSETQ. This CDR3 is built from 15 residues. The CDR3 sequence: CASSPGDRVDTEAFF. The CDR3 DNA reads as TGCGCCAGCAGCCCGGGGGACAGGGTTGACACTGAAGCTTTCTTT.

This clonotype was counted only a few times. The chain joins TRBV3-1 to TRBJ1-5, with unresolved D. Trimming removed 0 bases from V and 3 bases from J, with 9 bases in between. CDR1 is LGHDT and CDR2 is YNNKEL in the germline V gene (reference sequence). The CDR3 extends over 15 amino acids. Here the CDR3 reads CASSQDSTPNQPQHF. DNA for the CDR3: TGTGCCAGCAGCCAAGACTCGACACCCAATCAGCCCCAGCATTTT. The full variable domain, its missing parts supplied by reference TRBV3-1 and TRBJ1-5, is DTAVSQTPKYLVTQMGNDKSIKCEQNLGHDTMYWYKQDSKKFLKIMFSYNNKELIINETVPNRFSPKSPDKAHLNLHINSLELGDSAVYFCASSQDSTPNQPQHFGDGTRLSIL.

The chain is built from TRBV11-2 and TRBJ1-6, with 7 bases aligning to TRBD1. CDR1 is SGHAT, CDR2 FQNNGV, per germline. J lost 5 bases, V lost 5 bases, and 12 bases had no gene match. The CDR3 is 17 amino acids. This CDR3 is CASSRVTQGINNSPLHF. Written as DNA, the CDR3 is TGTGCCAGCAGCCGTGTCACACAGGGGATAAATAATTCACCCCTCCACTTT.

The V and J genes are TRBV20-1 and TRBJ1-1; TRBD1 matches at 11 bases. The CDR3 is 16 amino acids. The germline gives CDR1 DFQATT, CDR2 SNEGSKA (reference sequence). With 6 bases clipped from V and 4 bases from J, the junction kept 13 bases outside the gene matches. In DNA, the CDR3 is TGCAGTGCAGACGGACAGGGGGCATTTGGTGGCACTGAAGCTTTCTTT. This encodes CSADGQGAFGGTEAFF.

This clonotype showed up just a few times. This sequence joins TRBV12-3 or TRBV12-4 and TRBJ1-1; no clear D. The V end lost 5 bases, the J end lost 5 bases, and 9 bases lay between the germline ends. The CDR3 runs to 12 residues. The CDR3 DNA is TGTGCCAGCAGTCGCCTCGGGACTGAAGCTTTCTTT. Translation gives CASSRLGTEAFF.

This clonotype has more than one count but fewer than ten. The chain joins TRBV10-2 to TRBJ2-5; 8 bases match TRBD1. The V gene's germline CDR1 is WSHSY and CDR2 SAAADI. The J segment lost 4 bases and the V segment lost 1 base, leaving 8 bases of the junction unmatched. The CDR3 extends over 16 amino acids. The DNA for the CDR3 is TGCGCCAGCAGTGAGTTTGGACAGGGACCGGCAGAGACCCAGTACTTC. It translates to CASSEFGQGPAETQYF.

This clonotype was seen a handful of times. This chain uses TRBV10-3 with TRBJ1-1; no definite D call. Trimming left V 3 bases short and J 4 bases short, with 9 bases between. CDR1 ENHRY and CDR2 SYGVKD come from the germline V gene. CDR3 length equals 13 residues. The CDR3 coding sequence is TGTGCCATCAGTGAACACAGCCCCACTGAAGCTTTCTTT. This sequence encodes CAISEHSPTEAFF.